The next 15 T cell receptor beta chains were all read from a single sample in a study of cytomegalovirus exposure and HLA in healthy donors. PCR primers comprised 60 Vbeta and 13 Jbeta primers. Clones were read by immunoSEQ multiplex PCR, and TCRdb kept only the in-frame ones, dropping some. The data show 100,000 to 150,000 clones, approximately 80% seen once. Material: PBMCs. These receptors were obtained from a middle-aged man in good health and CMV-seronegative.

This clone was observed once. J is TRBJ1-4 and V is TRBV5-1, with TRBD1 matching over 9 bases. J lost 0 bases, V lost 4 bases, and 7 bases had no gene match. The CDR3 length is 17 residues. Germline CDR1 is SGHRS and CDR2 is YFSETQ. The CDR3: CASSLGQGITTNEKLFF. The CDR3 nucleotides are TGCGCCAGCAGCCTCGGACAGGGGATAACAACTAATGAAAAACTGTTTTTT.

V is TRBV30 and J is TRBJ1-2; D is uncertain. V was shortened by 1 base and J by 4 bases, with 7 bases between the two germline ends. The CDR3 is 12 amino acids. Germline V lookup: CDR1 GTSNPN, CDR2 SVGIG (reference sequence). The CDR3 DNA reads as TGTGCCTGGAGTGCGGGGTCCTATGGCTACACCTTC. Amino acid sequence: CAWSAGSYGYTF.

The V and J genes are TRBV2 and TRBJ1-4; TRBD1 agrees at 8 bases. V was pared by 4 bases and J by 8 bases, with 6 bases of the junction left unmatched. Germline CDR1 is SNHLY and CDR2 is FYNNEI. The CDR3 consists of 14 residues. The CDR3 is CASSADREREKLFF. DNA for the CDR3: TGTGCCAGCAGTGCGGACAGGGAAAGAGAAAAACTGTTTTTT.

The rearrangement uses TRBV4-2 and TRBJ1-1; no reliable D call. CDR3 length: 13 amino acids. V was pared by 1 base and J by 3 bases, with 6 bases between. Germline CDR1 reads LGHNA; CDR2 reads YNFKEQ. The CDR3 region has the DNA TGTGCCAGCAGCCAAGTAGGAGACACTGAAGCTTTCTTT. It translates to CASSQVGDTEAFF.

The chain links TRBV7-9 to TRBJ1-4, with D tentatively TRBD1 (5 bases). The CDR3 loop spans 11 amino acids. Trimming cost V 5 bases and J 8 bases, with 6 bases left between them. From germline, CDR1 is SEHNR and CDR2 FQNEAQ (reference sequence). The CDR3 DNA follows: TGTGCCAGCAGCCGACAGGAAAAACTGTTTTTT. Encoded protein: CASSRQEKLFF.

This clone appeared once. The chain has TRBV6-5 and TRBJ1-2; D gene uncertain. Trimming stripped 0 bases from V and 8 bases from J, with 10 bases between. The CDR3 extends over 13 amino acids. Germline V lookup: CDR1 MNHEY, CDR2 SVGAGI. The chain's CDR3 is CASSYSESVGYTF. The CDR3 region has the DNA TGTGCCAGCAGTTACTCGGAGTCGGTCGGCTACACCTTC.

As concerns this clone: Compared with germline, one end of the junction differs, possibly owing to a read error. V gene TRBV7-9 combines with J gene TRBJ2-3, with D hard to call. The CDR3 length is 15 residues. Germline V lookup: CDR1 SEHNR, CDR2 FQNEAQ (reference sequence). CDR3 amino acids: CTSSFLVLGTDTQYF. The DNA for the CDR3 is TGTACCAGCAGCTTTCTGGTGCTAGGCACAGATACGCAGTATTTT.

This chain uses TRBV6-5 with TRBJ2-3; 7 nucleotides match TRBD2. Looked up from germline, CDR1 is MNHEY and CDR2 is SVGAGI. Losses at the gene ends were 0 bases for V and 0 bases for J; bases not matched to a gene: 3. This CDR3 is 16 amino acids long. This chain's CDR3 is CASSYSAGLSTDTQYF. The DNA for the CDR3 is TGTGCCAGCAGTTACTCGGCGGGACTAAGCACAGATACGCAGTATTTT.

The chain recombines TRBV9 with TRBJ2-3; D is possibly TRBD1 (6 bases). Looked up from germline, CDR1 is SGDLS and CDR2 is YYNGEE. V was clipped by 3 bases and J by 0 bases, with 8 bases between them. The CDR3 totals 14 residues. CDR3 protein: CASSATGSTDTQYF. The CDR3 bases are TGTGCCAGCAGCGCGACAGGAAGCACAGATACGCAGTATTTT. The variable domain in full, with the rest retrieved from reference TRBV9 and TRBJ2-3, is DSGVTQTPKHLITATGQRVTLRCSPRSGDLSVYWYQQSLDQGLQFLIQYYNGEERAKGNILERFSAQQFPDLHSELNLSSLELGDSALYFCASSATGSTDTQYFGPGTRLTVL.

Only a few counts were recorded for this clone. V and J are TRBV6-5 and TRBJ1-2; D is ambiguous. V lost 4 bases to trimming and J lost 4 bases, with 13 bases between them. This CDR3 comprises 14 residues. In germline, CDR1 is MNHEY, CDR2 SVGAGI. The CDR3 protein is CASSSTASGYGYTF. The CDR3 DNA follows: TGTGCCAGCAGTTCCACCGCCTCGGGCTATGGCTACACCTTC.

The rearrangement uses TRBV5-1 and TRBJ1-5, with D possibly matching TRBD1 (6 bases). The CDR3 has 15 residues. With 0 bases removed from V and 7 bases from J, the gap between germline ends came to 14 bases. CDR1 is SGHRS and CDR2 is YFSETQ in the germline V gene. The CDR3 here is CASSLDAGAGQPQHF. As DNA, the CDR3 is TGCGCCAGCAGCTTGGACGCAGGGGCAGGGCAGCCCCAGCATTTT.

CDR3 residues: CAWSVRGGRGSPQHF. CDR3 nucleotides: TGTGCCTGGAGTGTACGGGGGGGTCGGGGCTCGCCCCAGCATTTT. V gene TRBV30 combines with J gene TRBJ1-5, with a possible D match to TRBD1 (5 bases). Germline V gene lookup returns CDR1 GTSNPN and CDR2 SVGIG (reference sequence). V lost 0 bases and J lost 9, with 18 bases in between. The CDR3 runs to 15 residues.

This clone is a singleton in its sample. The chain joins TRBV7-2 to TRBJ2-5; possibly TRBD1 for D (6 bases). The CDR3 length is 16 residues. With 1 base removed from V and 1 base from J, the gap between germline ends came to 13 bases. Germline CDR1 SGHTA, CDR2 FQGNSA. The chain's CDR3 is CASSLGPPGAQETQYF. CDR3 in DNA: TGTGCCAGCAGCTTAGGGCCTCCAGGGGCCCAAGAGACCCAGTACTTC.

This rearrangement joins TRBV29-1 to TRBJ1-5, with D unclear. Trimming took 8 bases from V and 5 from J, leaving 10 bases between them. The germline V gene has CDR1 SQVTM and CDR2 ANQGSEA. The CDR3 covers 11 residues. For the CDR3, the DNA is TGCAGCCCCCGGCGGGATCAGCCCCAGCATTTT. This sequence encodes CSPRRDQPQHF.

The chain employs TRBV28 and TRBJ1-1; D remains ambiguous. Germline V gene sequence: CDR1 MDHEN, CDR2 SYDVKM. V lost 3 bases to trimming and J lost 0 bases, with 5 bases between them. The CDR3 contains 13 residues. The CDR3 is CASSFDLNTEAFF. The CDR3 nucleotides read TGTGCCAGCAGTTTCGACTTGAACACTGAAGCTTTCTTT.